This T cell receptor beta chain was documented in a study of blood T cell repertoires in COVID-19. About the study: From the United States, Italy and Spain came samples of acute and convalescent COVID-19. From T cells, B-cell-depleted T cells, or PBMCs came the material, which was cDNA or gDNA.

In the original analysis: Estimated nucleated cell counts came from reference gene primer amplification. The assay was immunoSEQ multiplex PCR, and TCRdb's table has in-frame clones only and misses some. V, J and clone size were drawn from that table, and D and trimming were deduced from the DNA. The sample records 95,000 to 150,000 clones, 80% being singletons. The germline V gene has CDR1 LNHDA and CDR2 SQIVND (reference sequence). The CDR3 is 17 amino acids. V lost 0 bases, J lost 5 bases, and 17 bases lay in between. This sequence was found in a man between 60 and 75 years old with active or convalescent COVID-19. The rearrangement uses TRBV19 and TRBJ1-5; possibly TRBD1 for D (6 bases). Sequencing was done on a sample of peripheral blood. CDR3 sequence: CASSIDLGGGADQPQHF. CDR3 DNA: TGTGCCAGTAGTATAGATCTTGGCGGGGGGGCGGATCAGCCCCAGCATTTT.